This is a list of T cell receptor beta chains from one sample in a study of PD-L1 blockade in urothelial cancer. Profiling relied on immunoSEQ multiplex PCR, and the TCRdb table lists in-frame clones only, not all of them. The table shows 130,000 or so clones, with around 85% occurring only once. Sequenced here: PBMCs, sampled around atezolizumab (anti-PD-L1) treatment. Source of these receptors: a man aged 45 to 65 with urothelial cancer. CDR3s leave out the opening cysteine and the closing phenylalanine or tryptophan. Fields, in order: V gene, J gene, CDR3 protein.

>TRBV11-1|TRBJ1-1
ASSSQGTNTEAF
>TRBV6-5|TRBJ1-4
ASSYWRGGEKLF
>TRBV5-1|TRBJ2-1
ASSIEATGGGNEQF
>TRBV6-1|TRBJ2-7
ASSESPGLVNEQY
>TRBV10-1|TRBJ2-7
ASSEAGAEQY
>TRBV7-8|TRBJ1-5
ASSPPGGGLHSNQPQH
>TRBV6-4|TRBJ2-2
ASSAANTGELF
>TRBV6-6|TRBJ2-1
ASIAGLAGANEQF
>TRBV7-9|TRBJ2-1
ASSFPSGRSLITNNEQF
>TRBV27|TRBJ2-2
ASSFFVGARTGELF
>TRBV7-8|TRBJ1-5
ASAGGNGNQPQH
>TRBV30|TRBJ1-5
AWSVGSLLNQPQH
>TRBV4-1|TRBJ2-2
ASSQSGTSVGTGELF
>TRBV18|TRBJ1-2
ASSGQVNYGYT
>TRBV9|TRBJ2-1
ASSVGRELSYNEQF
>TRBV6-1|TRBJ1-6
ASSEGPYNSPLH
>TRBV27|TRBJ2-2
ASSSRGGTGELF
>TRBV11-2|TRBJ1-1
ASSKTVNTEAF
>TRBV20-1|TRBJ2-5
SASRPETQY
>TRBV27|TRBJ1-4
ASSPSPRTTNEKLF
>TRBV6-6|TRBJ1-5
ASTPLAGGLKPQH
>TRBV19|TRBJ2-3
ASSMSPRRGDTQY
>TRBV6-5|TRBJ2-2
ASSYTWTGRSGELF
>TRBV28|TRBJ2-5
ASAIAGGPRETQY
>TRBV28|TRBJ1-1
ASSLHETGAAF
>TRBV5-5|TRBJ2-7
ASSSPGVRENFYEQY
>TRBV6-1|TRBJ2-1
ASKGQNYNEQF
>TRBV19|TRBJ2-5
ASSKTQTSAETQY
>TRBV28|TRBJ1-2
ASSLRQRTYGYT
>TRBV23-1|TRBJ1-4
ASSHLAAGSEKLF
>TRBV6-1|TRBJ2-5
ASSVGTSGSVTTETQY